Here is one TCR beta chain with its context. The data are from a study of Graves' ophthalmopathy and Graves' hyperthyroidism. CDR1 is SEHNR, CDR2 FQNEAQ, per germline (reference sequence). This CDR3 has 15 amino acids. V lost 9 bases to trimming and J lost 5 bases; unmatched junction nucleotides: 13. Certain patients, namely those with other autoimmune diseases, uncontrolled infections, pregnancy or lactation, were excluded. CDR3 regions of TCR beta were amplified from RNA transcripts. First-round RT-PCR relied on HTBI primers, and a second-round multiplex PCR came next. TCRdb analysed the multiplex PCR reads with MiXCR anew, one entry per CDR3 protein. The sample carries 350,000 to 400,000 distinct CDR3 sequences, about 16% recorded once.

This receptor was taken from a woman younger than 35 with stable Graves' hyperthyroidism. The specimen was peripheral blood. The chain couples TRBV7-9 to TRBJ1-1; 9 bases fit TRBD1. In nucleotides, the CDR3 is TGTGCCAGTAAGCCGGAGGGACAGGGCGTTACTGAAGCTTTCTTT. Translating gives CASKPEGQGVTEAFF.